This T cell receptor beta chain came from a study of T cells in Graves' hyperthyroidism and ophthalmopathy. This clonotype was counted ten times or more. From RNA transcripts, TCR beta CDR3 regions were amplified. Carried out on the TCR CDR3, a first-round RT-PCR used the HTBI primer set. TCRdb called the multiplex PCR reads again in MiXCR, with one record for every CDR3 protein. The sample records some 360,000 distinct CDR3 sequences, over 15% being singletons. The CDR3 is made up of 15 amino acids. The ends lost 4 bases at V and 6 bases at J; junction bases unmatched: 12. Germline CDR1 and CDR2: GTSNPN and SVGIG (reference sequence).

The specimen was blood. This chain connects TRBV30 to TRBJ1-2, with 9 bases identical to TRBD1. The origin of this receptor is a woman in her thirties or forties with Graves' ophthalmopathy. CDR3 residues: CAWNGGTGSLHGYTF. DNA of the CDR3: TGTGCCTGGAACGGGGGGACAGGGAGCCTCCATGGCTACACCTTC.